The table lists the clone carrying this T cell receptor beta chain with a few counts. The ends lost 0 bases at V and 9 bases at J; junction bases unmatched: 6. CDR3 length equals 15 residues. Germline assignment: CDR1 PRHDT and CDR2 FYEKMQ (reference sequence). This sample is part of a study of T cell changes during pregnancy in multiple sclerosis. Assay used: immunoSEQ multiplex PCR; TCRdb lists only in-frame clones, some missing. The repertoire has 25,000 to 35,000 clones, under 95% of them found once; the top ten carry roughly 0.45%. This TCR was recovered from a female donor in good health, enrolled as a control in a pregnancy study. Sequencing was performed on CD4+ T cells from peripheral blood mononuclear cells, taken in the second trimester of pregnancy. The chain links TRBV13 to TRBJ1-5, with 9 bases that match TRBD1. The CDR3 sequence is CASSLGQGAGGPQHF. CDR3 sequence (DNA): TGTGCCAGCAGCTTAGGACAGGGGGCAGGAGGGCCCCAGCATTTT.